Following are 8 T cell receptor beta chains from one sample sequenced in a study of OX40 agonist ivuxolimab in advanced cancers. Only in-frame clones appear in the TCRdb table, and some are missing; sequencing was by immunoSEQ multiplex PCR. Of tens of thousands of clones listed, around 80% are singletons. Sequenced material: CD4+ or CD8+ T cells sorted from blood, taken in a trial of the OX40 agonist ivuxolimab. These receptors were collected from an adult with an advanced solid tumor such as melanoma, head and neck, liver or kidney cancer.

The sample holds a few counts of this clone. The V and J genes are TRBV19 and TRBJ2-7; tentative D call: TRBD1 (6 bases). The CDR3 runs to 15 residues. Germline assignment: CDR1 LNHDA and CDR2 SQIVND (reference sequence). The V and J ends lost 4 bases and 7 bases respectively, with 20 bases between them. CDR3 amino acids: CASSRGFGGPREQYF. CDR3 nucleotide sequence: TGTGCCAGTAGTAGAGGCTTTGGGGGCCCACGGGAGCAGTACTTC.

The chain's CDR3 is CASSLSRPGAPRTGYTF. As DNA, the CDR3 is TGTGCCAGCAGCTTAAGTAGGCCAGGGGCCCCTCGGACGGGCTACACCTTC. The rearrangement joins TRBV7-6 to TRBJ1-2; weak D call: TRBD1 (6 bases). This CDR3 is built from 17 residues. Germline V gene data show CDR1 as SGHVS and CDR2 as FNYEAQ. With 2 bases removed from V and 8 bases from J, the gap between germline ends came to 24 bases.

The CDR3 sequence is CASGRRATEQYF. Written as DNA, the CDR3 is TGTGCCAGCGGGCGAAGGGCTACCGAGCAGTACTTC. This chain links TRBV6-6 with TRBJ2-7; no clear D gene. The V gene lost 8 bases and the J gene lost 6 bases, with 14 bases spanning the gap. From germline, CDR1 is MNHNY and CDR2 SVGAGI (reference sequence). The CDR3 extends over 12 amino acids.

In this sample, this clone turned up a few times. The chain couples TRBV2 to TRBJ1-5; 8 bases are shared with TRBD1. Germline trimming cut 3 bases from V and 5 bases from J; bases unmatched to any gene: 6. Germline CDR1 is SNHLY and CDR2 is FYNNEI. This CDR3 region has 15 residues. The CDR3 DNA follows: TGTGCCAGCAGTGAGACAGGGGCCCTCGATCAGCCCCAGCATTTT. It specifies CASSETGALDQPQHF.

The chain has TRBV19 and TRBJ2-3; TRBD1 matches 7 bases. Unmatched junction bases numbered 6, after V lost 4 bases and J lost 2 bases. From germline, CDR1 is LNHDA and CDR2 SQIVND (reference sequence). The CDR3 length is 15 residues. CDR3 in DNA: TGTGCCAGTAGTACAACGACAGGGTTCACAGATACGCAGTATTTT. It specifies CASSTTTGFTDTQYF.

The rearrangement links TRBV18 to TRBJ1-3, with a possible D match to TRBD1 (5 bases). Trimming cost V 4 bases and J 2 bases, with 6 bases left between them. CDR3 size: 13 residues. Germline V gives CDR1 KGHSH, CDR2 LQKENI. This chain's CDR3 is CASSLGPGNTIYF. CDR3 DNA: TGTGCCAGCTCACTGGGGCCTGGAAACACCATATATTTT.

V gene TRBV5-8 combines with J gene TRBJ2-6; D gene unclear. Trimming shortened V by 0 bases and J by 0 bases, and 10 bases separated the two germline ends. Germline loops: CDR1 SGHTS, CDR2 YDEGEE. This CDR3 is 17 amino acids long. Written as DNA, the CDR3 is TGTGCCAGCAGCTTGGTCTTGGTTAACTCTGGGGCCAACGTCCTGACTTTC. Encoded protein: CASSLVLVNSGANVLTF.

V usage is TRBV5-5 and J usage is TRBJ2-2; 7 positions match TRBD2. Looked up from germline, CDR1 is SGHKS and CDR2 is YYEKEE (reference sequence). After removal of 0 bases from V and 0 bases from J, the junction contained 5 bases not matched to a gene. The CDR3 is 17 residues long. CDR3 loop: CASSLGLAVSNTGELFF. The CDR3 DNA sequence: TGTGCCAGCAGCTTGGGTCTAGCGGTTTCGAACACCGGGGAGCTGTTTTTT.